This T cell receptor (beta chain) was sequenced in a study of STAT5B mutations in CD4+ large granular lymphocyte leukemia. Study results and limitations: No patients shared main leukemic clonotypes, though roughly 27% appeared at low frequency elsewhere.

On this clone itself: What it binds is unknown.

Germline trimming cut 4 bases from V and 9 bases from J; bases unmatched to any gene: 8. The CDR3 is 16 residues long. Germline lookup yields CDR1 SGHNT and CDR2 YYREEE (reference sequence). The authors' processing: A productive frequency of 2.59 x 10-5 was the lowest detectable. The table came from immunoSEQ multiplex PCR; TCRdb's copy has only in-frame clones and leaves some out. The D gene and trimming were derived from the DNA, and the V and J assignments and clone size from that table. The repertoire consists of 30,000 to 40,000 clones, with approximately 85% occurring once and the leading ten covering roughly 1.2%.

This chain joins TRBV5-4 and TRBJ2-1, with 15 bases aligning to TRBD2. The sequencing input was CD4+ T cells from blood buffy coats. The source is a human donor in good health. As DNA, the CDR3 is TGTGCCAGCAGCCTTGGACTAGCGGGAGGGGGGGGTGAGCAGTTCTTC. It codes for CASSLGLAGGGGEQFF.